This T cell receptor (beta chain) was sequenced for a study of identical twins. This clonotype was observed many times. What it binds is unknown. It was template switching that added a universal primer site, and there were unique molecular identifiers on the cDNA. One entry per CDR3 protein, called by TCRdb with MiXCR from the 5' RACE reads. The data contain 100,000 to 110,000 distinct CDR3 sequences, 5.9% of them singletons. The CDR3 extends over 14 amino acids. The ends were cut back, 6 bases at V and 5 bases at J, with 13 bases in the middle. Notes on the study in general: Cross-sectional statistics, not tracking of the same donors, supported the conclusions. Twins' surplus sharing was weaker for beta out-of-frame sequences. Twin pairs' shared out-of-frame alpha sequences were enriched in low generation probability.

Sequenced material: memory T cells sorted from blood. The sequence came from a woman in her 50s in good health. The chain couples TRBV12-3 or TRBV12-4 to TRBJ1-4; D might be TRBD1 (6 bases). The CDR3 DNA follows: TGTGCCAGCAGCGACAGGTGGTCAAATGAAAAACTGTTTTTT. Protein product: CASSDRWSNEKLFF.